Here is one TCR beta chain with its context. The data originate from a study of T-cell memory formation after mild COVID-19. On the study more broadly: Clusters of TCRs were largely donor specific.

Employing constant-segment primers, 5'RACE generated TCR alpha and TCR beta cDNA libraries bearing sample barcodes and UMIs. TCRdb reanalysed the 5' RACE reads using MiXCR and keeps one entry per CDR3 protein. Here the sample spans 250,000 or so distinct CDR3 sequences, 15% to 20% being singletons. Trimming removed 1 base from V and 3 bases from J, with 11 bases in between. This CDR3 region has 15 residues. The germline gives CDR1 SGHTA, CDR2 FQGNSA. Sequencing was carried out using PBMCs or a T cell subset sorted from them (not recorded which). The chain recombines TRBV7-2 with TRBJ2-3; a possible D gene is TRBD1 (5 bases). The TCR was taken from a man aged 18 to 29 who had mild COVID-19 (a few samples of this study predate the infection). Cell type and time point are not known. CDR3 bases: TGTGCCAGCAGCTTAGGGGGCAGATTAACAGATACGCAGTATTTT. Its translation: CASSLGGRLTDTQYF.